One T cell receptor beta chain is described in this entry. What it recognizes is unknown. The sample originates from a study of radiotherapy plus CTLA-4 blockade in lung cancer. Study outcomes and limitations: The authors reported that early blood T cell clone dynamics, with interferon-beta, best predicted response. Among blood TCR repertoires after radiotherapy plus ipilimumab, tumor-derived clones expanded.

Assay used: immunoSEQ multiplex PCR; TCRdb lists only in-frame clones, some missing. The data show about 24,000 clones, 70% to 75% seen once. V lost 1 base and J 6 bases, leaving 13 bases between the germline ends. This CDR3 is built from 14 residues. Germline CDR1 is MGHDK and CDR2 is SYGVNS. The sequencing here drew on peripheral blood, taken from a patient treated with radiotherapy plus ipilimumab. The receptor was isolated from a human donor with non-small cell lung cancer whose response to radiotherapy plus ipilimumab could not be evaluated. The rearrangement joins TRBV25-1 to TRBJ2-7, with TRBD2 as a possible D gene (6 bases). CDR3 bases: TGTGCCAGCAGTGAATTGGCGGGACCCAGCGAGCAGTACTTC. It encodes CASSELAGPSEQYF.